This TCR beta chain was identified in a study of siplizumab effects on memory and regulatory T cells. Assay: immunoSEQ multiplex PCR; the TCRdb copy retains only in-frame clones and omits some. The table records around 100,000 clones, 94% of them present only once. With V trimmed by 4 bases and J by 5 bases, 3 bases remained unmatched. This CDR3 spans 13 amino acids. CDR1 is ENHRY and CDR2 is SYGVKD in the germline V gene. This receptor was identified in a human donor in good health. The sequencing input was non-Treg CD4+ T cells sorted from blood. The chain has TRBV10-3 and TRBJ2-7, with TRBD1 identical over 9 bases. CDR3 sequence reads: CAISGQGGNEQYF. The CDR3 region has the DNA TGTGCCATCAGTGGACAGGGGGGGAACGAGCAGTACTTC.